This entry describes one T cell receptor (beta chain). This specimen belongs to a study of blood T cell repertoires in COVID-19. Repertoires were generated with immunoSEQ multiplex PCR, while TCRdb's copy carries only in-frame clones and drops some. The table shows tens of thousands of clones, with around three quarters occurring only once. The sequence was obtained from a woman older than 75 with active or convalescent COVID-19. Sequenced input: peripheral blood.

CDR3 coding DNA: TGTGCCAGCAGCTTAGATCGGCTAGGGGTGGGCAATCAGCCCCAGCATTTT. Protein: CASSLDRLGVGNQPQHF. The chain links TRBV11-2 to TRBJ1-5, with D perhaps TRBD1 (5 bases). This CDR3 comprises 17 residues. V lost 0 bases, J lost 2 bases, and 14 bases lay in between. The germline V gene has CDR1 SGHAT and CDR2 FQNNGV.